These 6 T cell receptor beta chains were all obtained from the same sample, sequenced in a study of blood T cell repertoires in COVID-19. The table came from immunoSEQ multiplex PCR; TCRdb's copy has only in-frame clones and leaves some out. The sample shows 150,000 to 250,000 clones, about nine tenths of them seen only once. Material for sequencing was PBMCs or T cells enriched from blood (not recorded which). The receptors stem from a woman aged 25 to 45 who had recovered from COVID-19.

The V and J genes are TRBV29-1 and TRBJ1-2; D uncertain. Deletions cut 6 bases from V and 2 bases from J, with 10 bases between. The length of the CDR3 is 12 residues. Germline V gives CDR1 SQVTM, CDR2 ANQGSEA. CDR3 in amino acids: CSVAEGNYGYTF. CDR3 nucleotide sequence: TGCAGCGTAGCGGAAGGGAACTATGGCTACACCTTC.

V usage is TRBV27 and J usage is TRBJ2-2; no reliable D call. The germline CDR1 and CDR2 sequences are MNHEY and SMNVEV (reference sequence). The germline V and J ends were trimmed by 0 bases and 5 bases, with 7 bases remaining between them. The CDR3 has 14 amino acids. The CDR3 DNA reads as TGTGCCAGCAGTTTATCCCCCGGTACCGGGGAGCTGTTTTTT. It encodes CASSLSPGTGELFF.

V usage is TRBV4-1 and J usage is TRBJ1-1, with 10 bases identical to TRBD1. Germline trimming cut 3 bases from V and 6 bases from J; bases unmatched to any gene: 7. Germline CDR1 and CDR2: MGHRA and YSYEKL. The CDR3 consists of 15 residues. For the CDR3, the DNA is TGCGCCAGCAGCCAGGTAGACAGGGGGCGTGCTGAAGCTTTCTTT. Translated: CASSQVDRGRAEAFF.

The J gene is TRBJ1-4, the V gene TRBV25-1; 8 bases match TRBD1. The CDR3 has 16 amino acids. Trimming cost V 8 bases and J 4 bases; bases outside gene matches: 12. From germline, CDR1 is MGHDK and CDR2 SYGVNS. The chain's CDR3 is CASCPSTGGGNEKLFF. As DNA, the CDR3 is TGTGCCAGCTGCCCCTCCACAGGGGGAGGTAATGAAAAACTGTTTTTT.

This chain connects TRBV7-8 to TRBJ2-7; possible D gene TRBD1, 6 bases. Trimming left V 4 bases short and J 2 bases short, with 9 bases between. Germline CDR1 is SGHVS and CDR2 is FQNEAQ. CDR3 length: 13 residues. The CDR3 region has the DNA TGTGCCAGCAGCTGGACAGCCCCCTACGAGCAGTACTTC. Its translation is CASSWTAPYEQYF.

The rearrangement uses TRBV6-6 and TRBJ1-4; D may be TRBD1 (5 bases). In germline, CDR1 is MNHNY, CDR2 SVGAGI (reference sequence). The CDR3 runs to 15 residues. V dropped 6 bases and J dropped 0 bases, with 11 bases sitting between them. In nucleotides, the CDR3 is TGTGCCAGCAGCTCACAGGTTGCAACTAATGAAAAACTGTTTTTT. It translates to CASSSQVATNEKLFF.